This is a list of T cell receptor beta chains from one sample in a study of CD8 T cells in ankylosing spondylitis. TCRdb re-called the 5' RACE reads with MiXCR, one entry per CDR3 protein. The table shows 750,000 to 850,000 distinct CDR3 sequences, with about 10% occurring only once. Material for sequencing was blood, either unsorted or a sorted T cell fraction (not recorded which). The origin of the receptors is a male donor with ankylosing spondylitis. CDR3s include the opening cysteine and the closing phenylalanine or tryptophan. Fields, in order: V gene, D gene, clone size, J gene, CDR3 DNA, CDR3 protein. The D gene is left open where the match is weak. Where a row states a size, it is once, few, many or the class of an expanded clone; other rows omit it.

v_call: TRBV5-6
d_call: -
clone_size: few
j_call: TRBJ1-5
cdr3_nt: TGTGCCAGCAGCTTGGGTCGGGTAGGTCAGCCCCAGCATTTT
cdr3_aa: CASSLGRVGQPQHF

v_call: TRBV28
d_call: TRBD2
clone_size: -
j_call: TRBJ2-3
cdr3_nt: TGTGCCAGCAGCTCAGCGGGGGGGCGCACAGATACGCAGTATTTT
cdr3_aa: CASSSAGGRTDTQYF

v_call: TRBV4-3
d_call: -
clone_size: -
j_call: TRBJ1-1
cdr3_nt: TGCGCCAGCAGCCAAGAAGCGGGACCGAGTGAGTTT
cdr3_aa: CASSQEAGPSEF

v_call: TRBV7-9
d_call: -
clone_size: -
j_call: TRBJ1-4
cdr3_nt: TGTGCCAGCAGCCCCCGGGCCGAGAATGAAAAACTGTTTTTT
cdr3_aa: CASSPRAENEKLFF

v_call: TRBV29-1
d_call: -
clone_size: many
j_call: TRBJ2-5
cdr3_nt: TGCAGCTCCAGGGGTGAGGAGACCCAGTACTTC
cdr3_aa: CSSRGEETQYF

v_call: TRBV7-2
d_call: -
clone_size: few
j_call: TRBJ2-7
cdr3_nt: TGTGCCAGCAGCCTCCAAATAGGGCAGTACTTC
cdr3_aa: CASSLQIGQYF

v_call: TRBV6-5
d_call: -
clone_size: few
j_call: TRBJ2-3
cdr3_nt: TGTGCCAGCAGTTACGGCCTATTCGTGAATACGCAGTATTTT
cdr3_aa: CASSYGLFVNTQYF

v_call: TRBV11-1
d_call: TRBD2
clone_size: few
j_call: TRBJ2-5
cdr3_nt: TGTGCCAGCAGCACTGGGACTAGCGGGGGGTCGTACCAAGAGACCCAGTACTTC
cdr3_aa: CASSTGTSGGSYQETQYF

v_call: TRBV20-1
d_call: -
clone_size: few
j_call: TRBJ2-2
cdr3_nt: TGCAGTGCTCCAAGCAGCGCGAACACCGGGGAGCTGTTTTTT
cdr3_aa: CSAPSSANTGELFF

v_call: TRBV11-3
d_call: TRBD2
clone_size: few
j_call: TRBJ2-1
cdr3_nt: TGTGCCAGCAGCCAAACTAGCGATTGGGCCTACAATGAGCAGTTCTTC
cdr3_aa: CASSQTSDWAYNEQFF

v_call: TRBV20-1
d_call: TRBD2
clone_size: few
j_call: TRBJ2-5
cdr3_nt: TGCAGTGCTAGAGATCTGGGGCTAGCGGGGGAGACCCAGTACTTC
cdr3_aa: CSARDLGLAGETQYF

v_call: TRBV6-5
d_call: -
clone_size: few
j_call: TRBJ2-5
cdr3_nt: TGTGCCAGCAGTTCCCTTGGAGTCGAGACCCAGTACTTC
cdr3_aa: CASSSLGVETQYF

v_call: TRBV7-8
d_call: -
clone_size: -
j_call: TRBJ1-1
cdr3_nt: TGTGCCAGCAGCTTATCTAGGGGAGGGGGAACTGAAGCTTTCTTT
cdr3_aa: CASSLSRGGGTEAFF

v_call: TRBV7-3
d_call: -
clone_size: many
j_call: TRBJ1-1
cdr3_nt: TGTGCCAGCAGCTTAGCAGTGAGGACTGAAGCTTTCTTT
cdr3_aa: CASSLAVRTEAFF

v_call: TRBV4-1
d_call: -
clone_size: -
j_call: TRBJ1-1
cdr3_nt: TGCGCCAGCAGCCAACACCGACAGAACACTGAAGCTTTCTTT
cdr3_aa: CASSQHRQNTEAFF

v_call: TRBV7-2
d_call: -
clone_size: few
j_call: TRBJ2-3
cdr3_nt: TGTGCCAGCACCCTGGGGCAGGCCTATACGCAGTATTTT
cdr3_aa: CASTLGQAYTQYF

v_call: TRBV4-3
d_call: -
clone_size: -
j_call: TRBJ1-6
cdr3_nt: TGCGCCAGCAGCCAATTTGGGGGGGGACCCCTCCACTTT
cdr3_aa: CASSQFGGGPLHF

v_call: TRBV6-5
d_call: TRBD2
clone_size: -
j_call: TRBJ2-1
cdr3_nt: TGTGCCAGCAGTTACCTAGGGACTAGACCGTTCTTC
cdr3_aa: CASSYLGTRPFF